The sample holds one count of the clone carrying this T cell receptor (beta chain). This sample stems from a study of blood T cell repertoires in COVID-19. Background on the study: Samples came from the United States, Italy and Spain, spanning acute and convalescent COVID-19. PBMCs, B-cell-depleted T cells, or T cells were the source of the cDNA or gDNA that made up the material.

In the original workflow: Amplification of reference gene primers provided the estimated nucleated cell counts. The protocol was immunoSEQ multiplex PCR, while the TCRdb copy is restricted to in-frame clones and leaves out a portion. V and J calls and clone size are copied from that table; D and trimming were computed from the DNA. The sample shows hundreds of thousands of clones, 89% of them seen only once. A Seattle source enrolled patients during active infection and followed them longitudinally. The CDR3 contains 14 residues. Germline V CDR1 and CDR2: SEHNR, FQNEAQ (reference sequence). V lost 5 bases to trimming and J lost 1 base; unmatched junction nucleotides: 2.

The receptor comes from a woman between 25 and 40 years old with COVID-19, enrolled during active disease. The chain recombines TRBV7-9 with TRBJ2-3; 8 positions match TRBD2. The sequencing input was peripheral blood. The CDR3 DNA sequence: TGTGCCAGCAGCCCGACTAGCGGCACAGATACGCAGTATTTT. Translated: CASSPTSGTDTQYF.